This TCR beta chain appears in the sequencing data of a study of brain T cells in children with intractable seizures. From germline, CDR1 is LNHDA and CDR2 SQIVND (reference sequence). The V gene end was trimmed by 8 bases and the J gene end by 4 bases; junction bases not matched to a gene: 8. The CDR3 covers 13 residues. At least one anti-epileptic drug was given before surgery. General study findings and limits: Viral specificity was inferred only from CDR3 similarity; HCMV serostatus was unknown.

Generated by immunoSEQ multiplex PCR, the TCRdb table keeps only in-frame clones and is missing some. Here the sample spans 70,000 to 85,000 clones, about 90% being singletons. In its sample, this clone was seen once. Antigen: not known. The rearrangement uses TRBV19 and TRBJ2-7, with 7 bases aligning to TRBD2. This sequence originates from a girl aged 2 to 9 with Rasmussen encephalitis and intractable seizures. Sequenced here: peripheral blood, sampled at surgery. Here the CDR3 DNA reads TGTGCCAGTGACGCGGGAGTTGGGTACGAGCAGTACTTC. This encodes CASDAGVGYEQYF.